In this sample, the clone carrying this TCR beta chain turned up a few times. What it recognizes is unknown. Expressed TCRB transcripts were sequenced after all isolated RNA was converted to cDNA. This table comes from immunoSEQ multiplex PCR, and its TCRdb copy is limited to in-frame clones, with some not included. The repertoire has hundreds of thousands of clones, roughly a sixth of them found once; the top ten carry approximately 0.087%. This CDR3 is built from 14 residues. Trimming removed 5 bases from V and 8 bases from J; junction bases left unmatched: 11. CDR1 is SNHLY, CDR2 FYNNEI, per germline. The data belong to a study of beta chain features in type 1 diabetes. Overall study results and limits: It was not settled here whether HLA type affects TCRB rearrangement.

A CD45RO/CCR7/CD25/CD127/CD95/CD27 panel sorted naive, central memory, regulatory and stem cell-like memory CD4+ cells. Without exception, sorted populations had purity beyond 95%. Source material: naive CD4+ T cells from blood. This clonotype was obtained from a man between 18 and 29 years old in good health. This rearrangement joins TRBV2 to TRBJ1-2; 7 nucleotides agree with TRBD1. CDR3 nucleotides: TGTGCCAGCAGTTGGGACAGCCGTTCGAGCGGCTACACCTTC. Translating gives CASSWDSRSSGYTF.